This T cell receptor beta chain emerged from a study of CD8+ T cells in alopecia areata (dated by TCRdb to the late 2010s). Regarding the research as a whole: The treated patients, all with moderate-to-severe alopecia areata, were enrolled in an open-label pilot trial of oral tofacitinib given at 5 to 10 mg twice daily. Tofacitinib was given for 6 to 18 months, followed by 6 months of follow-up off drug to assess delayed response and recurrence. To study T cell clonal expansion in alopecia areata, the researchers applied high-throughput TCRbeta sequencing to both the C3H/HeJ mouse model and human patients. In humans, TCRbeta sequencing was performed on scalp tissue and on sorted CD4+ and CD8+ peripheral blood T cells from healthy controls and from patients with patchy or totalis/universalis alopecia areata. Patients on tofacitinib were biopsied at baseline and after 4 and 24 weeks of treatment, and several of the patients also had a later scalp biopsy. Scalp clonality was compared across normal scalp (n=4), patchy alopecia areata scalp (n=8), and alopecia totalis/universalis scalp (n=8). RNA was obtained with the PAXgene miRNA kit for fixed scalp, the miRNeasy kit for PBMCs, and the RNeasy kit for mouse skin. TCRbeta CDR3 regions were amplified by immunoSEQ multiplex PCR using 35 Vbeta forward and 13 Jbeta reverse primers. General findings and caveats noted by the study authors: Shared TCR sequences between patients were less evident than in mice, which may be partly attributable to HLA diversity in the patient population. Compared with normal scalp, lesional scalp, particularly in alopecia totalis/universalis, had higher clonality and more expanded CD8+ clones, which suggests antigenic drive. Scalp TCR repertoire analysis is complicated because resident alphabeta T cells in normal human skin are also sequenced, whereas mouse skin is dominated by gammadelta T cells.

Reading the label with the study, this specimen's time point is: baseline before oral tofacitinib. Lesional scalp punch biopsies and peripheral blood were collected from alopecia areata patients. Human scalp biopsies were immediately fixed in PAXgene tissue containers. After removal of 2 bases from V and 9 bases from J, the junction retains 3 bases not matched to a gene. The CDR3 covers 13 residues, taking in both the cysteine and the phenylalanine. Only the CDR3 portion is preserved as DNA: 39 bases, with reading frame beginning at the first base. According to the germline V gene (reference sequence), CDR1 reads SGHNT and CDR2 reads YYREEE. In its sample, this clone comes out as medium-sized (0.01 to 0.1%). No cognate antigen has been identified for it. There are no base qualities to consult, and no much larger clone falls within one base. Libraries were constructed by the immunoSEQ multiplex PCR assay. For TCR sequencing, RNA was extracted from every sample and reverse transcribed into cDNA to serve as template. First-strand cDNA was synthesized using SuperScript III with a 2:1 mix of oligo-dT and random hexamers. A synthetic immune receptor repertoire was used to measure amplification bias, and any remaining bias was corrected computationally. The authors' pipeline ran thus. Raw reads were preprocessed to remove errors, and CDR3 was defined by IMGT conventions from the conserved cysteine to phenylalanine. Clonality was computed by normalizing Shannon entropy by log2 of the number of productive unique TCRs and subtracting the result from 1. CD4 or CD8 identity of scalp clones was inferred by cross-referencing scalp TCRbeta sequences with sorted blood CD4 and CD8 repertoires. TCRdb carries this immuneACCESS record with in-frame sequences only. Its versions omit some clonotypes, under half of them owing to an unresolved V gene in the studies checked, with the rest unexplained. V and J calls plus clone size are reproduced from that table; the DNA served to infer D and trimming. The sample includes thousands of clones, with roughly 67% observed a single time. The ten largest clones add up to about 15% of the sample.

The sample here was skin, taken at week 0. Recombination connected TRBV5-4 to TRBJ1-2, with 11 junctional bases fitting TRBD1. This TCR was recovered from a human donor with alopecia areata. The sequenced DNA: TGTGCCAGCAGCTTAGGGACAGGGGGAAGCTACACCTTC. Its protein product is CASSLGTGGSYTF.